This entry concerns a single T cell receptor beta chain. The antigen is not known. The data stem from a study of T cell responses to AZD1222 COVID-19 vaccine. The germline gives CDR1 LNHDA, CDR2 SQIVND (reference sequence). The CDR3 loop spans 16 amino acids. The ends were cut back, 4 bases at V and 6 bases at J, with 19 bases in the middle. TCRdb's table, derived via immunoSEQ multiplex PCR, lists solely in-frame clones and lacks some. The data contain about 120,000 clones, roughly 87% of them singletons. The study's findings and limits: Of spike-specific TCRs, nearly half reportedly target regions left unmutated in variants. Spike was spanned by vaccine-associated CD4 TCRs, with dominance at 160-218 and 743-854. Spike-specific TCR repertoires showed rising breadth and depth after two AZD1222 doses.

The specimen was peripheral blood, collected on day 0 of MenACWY control vaccination. The sequence was obtained from an adult in good health. The chain joins TRBV19 to TRBJ1-5, with D uncertain. CDR3 sequence: CASSNWEGGRSQPQHF. DNA for the CDR3: TGTGCCAGTAGTAATTGGGAGGGAGGGCGATCTCAGCCCCAGCATTTT.